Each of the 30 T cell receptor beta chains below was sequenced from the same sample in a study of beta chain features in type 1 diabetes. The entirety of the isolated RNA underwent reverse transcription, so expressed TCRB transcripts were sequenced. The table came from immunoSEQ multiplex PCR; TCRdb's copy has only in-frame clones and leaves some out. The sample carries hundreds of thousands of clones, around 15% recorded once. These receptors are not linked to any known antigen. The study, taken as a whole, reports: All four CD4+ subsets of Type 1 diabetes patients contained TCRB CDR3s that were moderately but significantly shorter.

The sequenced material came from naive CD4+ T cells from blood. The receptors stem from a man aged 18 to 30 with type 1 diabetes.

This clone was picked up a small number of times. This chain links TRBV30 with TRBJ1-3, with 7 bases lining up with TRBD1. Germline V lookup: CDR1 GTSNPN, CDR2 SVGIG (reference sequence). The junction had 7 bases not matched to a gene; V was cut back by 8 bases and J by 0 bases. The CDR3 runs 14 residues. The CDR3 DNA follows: TGTGCCGGGATACAGGGGAACTCTGGAAACACCATATATTTT. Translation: CAGIQGNSGNTIYF.

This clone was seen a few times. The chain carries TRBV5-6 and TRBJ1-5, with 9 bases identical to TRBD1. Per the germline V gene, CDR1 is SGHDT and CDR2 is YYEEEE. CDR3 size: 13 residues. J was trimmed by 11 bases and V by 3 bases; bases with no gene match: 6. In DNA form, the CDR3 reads TGTGCCAGCAGCTCCCGAGACAGGGGGGCCCAGCATTTT. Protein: CASSSRDRGAQHF.

CDR3 sequence reads: CASILRGQRESSYNEQFF. The CDR3 DNA reads TGTGCCAGCATCCTTAGGGGACAGCGGGAGAGCTCCTACAATGAGCAGTTCTTC. The rearrangement joins TRBV7-2 to TRBJ2-1; D is perhaps TRBD2 (8 bases). The V end lost 7 bases, the J end lost 0 bases, and 22 bases lay between the germline ends. The CDR3 covers 18 residues. The V gene's germline CDR1 is SGHTA and CDR2 FQGNSA. The whole variable domain, filled in from reference TRBV7-2 and TRBJ2-1, reads GAGVSQSPSNKVTEKGKDVELRCDPISGHTALYWYRQSLGQGLEFLIYFQGNSAPDKSGLPSDRFSAERTGGSVSTLTIQRTQQEDSAVYLCASILRGQRESSYNEQFFGPGTRLTVL.

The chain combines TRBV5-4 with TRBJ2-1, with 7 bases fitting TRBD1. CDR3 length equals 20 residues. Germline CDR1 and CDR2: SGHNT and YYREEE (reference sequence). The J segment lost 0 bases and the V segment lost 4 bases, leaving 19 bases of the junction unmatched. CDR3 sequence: CASSPPTGDRVQYSYNEQFF. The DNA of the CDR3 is TGTGCCAGCAGCCCGCCCACCGGAGACAGGGTCCAATACTCCTACAATGAGCAGTTCTTC.

In DNA form, the CDR3 reads TGTGCCAGCAGCCCTCCGCTGGACATTCAGTACTTC. Its translation: CASSPPLDIQYF. This rearrangement joins TRBV6-5 to TRBJ2-4; D remains ambiguous. The CDR3 runs to 12 residues. Germline V gene data show CDR1 as MNHEY and CDR2 as SVGAGI. The ends were cut back, 6 bases at V and 8 bases at J, with 11 bases in the middle.

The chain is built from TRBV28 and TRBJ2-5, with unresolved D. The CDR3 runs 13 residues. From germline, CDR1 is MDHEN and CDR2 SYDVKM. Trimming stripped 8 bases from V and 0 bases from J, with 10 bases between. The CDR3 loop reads CASSDQYQETQYF. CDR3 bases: TGTGCCAGCTCGGATCAGTACCAAGAGACCCAGTACTTC.

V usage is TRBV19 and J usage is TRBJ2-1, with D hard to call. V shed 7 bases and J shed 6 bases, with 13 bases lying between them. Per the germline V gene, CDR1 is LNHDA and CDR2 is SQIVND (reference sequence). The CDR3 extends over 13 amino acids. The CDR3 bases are TGTGCCAGTACCCGGTCCCCGCCCAATGAGCAGTTCTTC. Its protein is CASTRSPPNEQFF.

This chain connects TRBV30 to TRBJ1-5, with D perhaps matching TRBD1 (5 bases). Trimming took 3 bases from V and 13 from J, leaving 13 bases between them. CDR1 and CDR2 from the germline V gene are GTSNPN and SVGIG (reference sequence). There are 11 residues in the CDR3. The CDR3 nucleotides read TGTGCCTGGAGGGATAGGACACGACAGCATTTT. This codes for CAWRDRTRQHF.

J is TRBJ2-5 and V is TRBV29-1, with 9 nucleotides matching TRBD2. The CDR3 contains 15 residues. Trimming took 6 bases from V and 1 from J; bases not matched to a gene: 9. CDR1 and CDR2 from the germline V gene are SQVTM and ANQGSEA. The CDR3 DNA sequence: TGCAGCGTAGTCCAGCGGGGGGTCCCCCAAGAGACCCAGTACTTC. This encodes CSVVQRGVPQETQYF.

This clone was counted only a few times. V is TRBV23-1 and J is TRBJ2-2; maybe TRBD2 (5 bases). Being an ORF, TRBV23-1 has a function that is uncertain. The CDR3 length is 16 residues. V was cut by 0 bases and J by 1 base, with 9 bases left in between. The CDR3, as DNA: TGCGCCAGCAGTCAATCGAAAGAGGGGAACACCGGGGAGCTGTTTTTT. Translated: CASSQSKEGNTGELFF.

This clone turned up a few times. The CDR3, as DNA: TGTGCCAGCTCGGCACAGACTAGCACAGATACGCAGTATTTT. The encoded protein is CASSAQTSTDTQYF. The chain is built from TRBV18 and TRBJ2-3, with unresolved D. V shed 6 bases and J shed 0 bases, with 10 bases lying between them. This CDR3 is built from 14 residues. Looked up from germline, CDR1 is KGHSH and CDR2 is LQKENI. Supplemented by reference TRBV18 and TRBJ2-3, the full variable domain reads NAGVMQNPRHLVRRRGQEARLRCSPMKGHSHVYWYRQLPEEGLKFMVYLQKENIIDESGMPKERFSAEFPKEGPSILRIQQVVRGDSAAYFCASSAQTSTDTQYFGPGTRLTVL.

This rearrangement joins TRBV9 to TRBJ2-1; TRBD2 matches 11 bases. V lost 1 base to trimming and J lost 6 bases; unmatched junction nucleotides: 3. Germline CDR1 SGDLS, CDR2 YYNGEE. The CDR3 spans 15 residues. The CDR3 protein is CASSVRLAGRNEQFF. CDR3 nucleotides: TGTGCCAGCAGCGTAAGACTAGCGGGGCGCAATGAGCAGTTCTTC.

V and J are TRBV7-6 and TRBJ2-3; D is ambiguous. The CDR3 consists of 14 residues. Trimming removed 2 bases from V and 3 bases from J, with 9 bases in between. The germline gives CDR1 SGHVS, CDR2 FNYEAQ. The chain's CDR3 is CASSLFWLTDTQYF. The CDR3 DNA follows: TGTGCCAGCAGCTTATTCTGGCTGACAGATACGCAGTATTTT.

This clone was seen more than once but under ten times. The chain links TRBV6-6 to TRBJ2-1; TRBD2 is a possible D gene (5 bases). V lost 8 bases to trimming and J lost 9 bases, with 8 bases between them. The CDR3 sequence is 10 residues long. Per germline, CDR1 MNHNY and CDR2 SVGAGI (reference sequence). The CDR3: CASGLIEQFF. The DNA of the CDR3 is TGTGCCAGCGGACTGATTGAGCAGTTCTTC.

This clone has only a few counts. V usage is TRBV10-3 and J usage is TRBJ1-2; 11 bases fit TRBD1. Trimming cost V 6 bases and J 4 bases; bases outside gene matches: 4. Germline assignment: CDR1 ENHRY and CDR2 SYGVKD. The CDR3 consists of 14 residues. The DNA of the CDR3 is TGTGCCATCAGACCGGGACAGGGGGTCTATGGCTACACCTTC. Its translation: CAIRPGQGVYGYTF.

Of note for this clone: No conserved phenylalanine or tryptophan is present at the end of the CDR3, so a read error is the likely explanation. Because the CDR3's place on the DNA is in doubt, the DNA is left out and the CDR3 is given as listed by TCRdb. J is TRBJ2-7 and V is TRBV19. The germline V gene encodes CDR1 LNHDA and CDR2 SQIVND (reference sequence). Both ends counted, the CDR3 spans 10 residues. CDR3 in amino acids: CASSTGGPLP.

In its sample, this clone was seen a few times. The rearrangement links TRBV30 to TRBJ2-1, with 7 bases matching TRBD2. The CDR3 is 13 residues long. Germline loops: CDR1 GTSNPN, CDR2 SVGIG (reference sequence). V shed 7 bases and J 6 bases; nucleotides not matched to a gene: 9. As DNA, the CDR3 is TGTGCCTATACAGGCGGACTAGTCAATGAGCAGTTCTTC. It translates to CAYTGGLVNEQFF.

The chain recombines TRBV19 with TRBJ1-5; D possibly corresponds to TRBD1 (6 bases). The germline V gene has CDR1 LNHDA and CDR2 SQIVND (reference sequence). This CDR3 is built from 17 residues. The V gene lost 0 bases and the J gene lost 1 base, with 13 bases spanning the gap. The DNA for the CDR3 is TGTGCCAGTAGTATAGACCCCCAGGGGATAAGCAATCAGCCCCAGCATTTT. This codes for CASSIDPQGISNQPQHF.

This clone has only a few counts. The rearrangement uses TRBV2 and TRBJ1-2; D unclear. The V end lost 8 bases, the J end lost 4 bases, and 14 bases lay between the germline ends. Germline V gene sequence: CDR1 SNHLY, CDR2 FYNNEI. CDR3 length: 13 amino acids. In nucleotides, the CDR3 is TGTGCCAGCGTCATTTCGAGCACCTATGGCTACACCTTC. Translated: CASVISSTYGYTF.

The CDR3 sequence: CASSFSAGLDEQYF. DNA of the CDR3: TGTGCCAGCAGTTTTTCAGCTGGGTTGGACGAGCAGTACTTC. The genes are TRBV28 and TRBJ2-7, with D unresolved. The CDR3 runs 14 residues. V lost 3 bases and J lost 5, with 14 bases in between. CDR1 and CDR2 from the germline V gene are MDHEN and SYDVKM. The full variable domain, with the rest looked up from reference TRBV28 and TRBJ2-7, is DVKVTQSSRYLVKRTGEKVFLECVQDMDHENMFWYRQDPGLGLRLIYFSYDVKMKEKGDIPEGYSVSREKKERFSLILESASTNQTSMYLCASSFSAGLDEQYFGPGTRLTVT.

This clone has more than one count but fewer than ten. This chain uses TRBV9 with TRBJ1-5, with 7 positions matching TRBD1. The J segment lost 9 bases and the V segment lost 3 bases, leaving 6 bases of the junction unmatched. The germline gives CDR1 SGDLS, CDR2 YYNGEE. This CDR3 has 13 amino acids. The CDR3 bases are TGTGCCAGCAGCGCCCGACAGGGTGGGCCCCAGCATTTT. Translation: CASSARQGGPQHF.

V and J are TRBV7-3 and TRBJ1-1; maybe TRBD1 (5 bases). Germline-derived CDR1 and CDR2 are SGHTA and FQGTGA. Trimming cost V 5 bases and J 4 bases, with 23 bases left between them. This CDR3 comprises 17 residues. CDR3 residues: CASSQGGSIPSVTEAFF. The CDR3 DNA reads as TGTGCCAGCAGCCAGGGAGGATCCATCCCCTCGGTCACTGAAGCTTTCTTT.

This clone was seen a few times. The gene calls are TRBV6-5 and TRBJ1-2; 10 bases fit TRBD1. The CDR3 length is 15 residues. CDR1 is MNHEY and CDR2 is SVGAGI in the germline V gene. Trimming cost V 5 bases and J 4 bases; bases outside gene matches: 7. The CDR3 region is CASSRGQGISYGYTF. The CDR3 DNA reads TGTGCCAGCAGTCGGGGACAGGGGATCTCCTATGGCTACACCTTC.

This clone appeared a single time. CDR3 sequence: CSARVLSGYTF. CDR3 in DNA: TGCAGTGCTAGGGTGCTTTCGGGCTACACCTTC. The genes are TRBV20-1 and TRBJ1-2, with D uncertain. The CDR3 has 11 amino acids. Trimming removed 3 bases at V and 8 bases at J, with 10 bases between. CDR1 and CDR2 from the germline V gene are DFQATT and SNEGSKA (reference sequence).

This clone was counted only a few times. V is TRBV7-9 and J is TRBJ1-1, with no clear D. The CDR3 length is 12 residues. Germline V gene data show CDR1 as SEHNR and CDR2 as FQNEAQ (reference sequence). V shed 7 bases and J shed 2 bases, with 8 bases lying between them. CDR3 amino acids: CASNGVNTEAFF. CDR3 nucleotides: TGTGCCAGCAATGGAGTCAACACTGAAGCTTTCTTT. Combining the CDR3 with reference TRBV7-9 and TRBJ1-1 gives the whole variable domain DTGVSQNPRHKITKRGQNVTFRCDPISEHNRLYWYRQTLGQGPEFLTYFQNEAQLEKSRLLSDRFSAERPKGSFSTLEIQRTEQGDSAMYLCASNGVNTEAFFGQGTRLTVV.

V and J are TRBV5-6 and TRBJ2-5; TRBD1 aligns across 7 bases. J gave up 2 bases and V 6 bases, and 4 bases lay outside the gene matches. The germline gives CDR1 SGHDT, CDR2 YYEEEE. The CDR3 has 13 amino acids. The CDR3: CASTRGQQETQYF. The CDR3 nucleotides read TGTGCCAGCACCAGGGGACAGCAAGAGACCCAGTACTTC.

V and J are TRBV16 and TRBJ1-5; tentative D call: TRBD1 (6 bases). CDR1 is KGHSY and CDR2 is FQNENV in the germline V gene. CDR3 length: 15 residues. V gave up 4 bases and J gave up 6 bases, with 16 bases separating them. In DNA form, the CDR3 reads TGTGCCAGCAGCCCGTCGGGGGGGGGCGGTCAGCCCCAGCATTTT. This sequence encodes CASSPSGGGGQPQHF.

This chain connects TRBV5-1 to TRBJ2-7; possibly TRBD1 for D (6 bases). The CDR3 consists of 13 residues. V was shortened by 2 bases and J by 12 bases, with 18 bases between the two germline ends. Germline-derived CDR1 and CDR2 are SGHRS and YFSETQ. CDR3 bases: TGCGCCAGCAGCTTAACCGGGACACTCGACATGTACTTC. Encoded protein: CASSLTGTLDMYF.

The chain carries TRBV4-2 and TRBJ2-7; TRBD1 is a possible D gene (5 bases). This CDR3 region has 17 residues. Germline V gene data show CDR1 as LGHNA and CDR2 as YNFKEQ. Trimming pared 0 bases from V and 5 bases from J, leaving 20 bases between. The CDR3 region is CASSQEWSLGLEDEQYF. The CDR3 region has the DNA TGTGCCAGCAGCCAAGAATGGTCCCTGGGGCTAGAGGACGAGCAGTACTTC.

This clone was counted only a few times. CDR3 protein: CASSSLAGGGTQYF. The CDR3 DNA follows: TGTGCCAGCAGTTCCCTAGCGGGGGGCGGGACCCAGTACTTC. The chain employs TRBV9 and TRBJ2-5; 11 bases agree with TRBD2. V lost 5 bases, J lost 7 bases, and 7 bases stayed unmatched. CDR3 length equals 14 residues. Per the germline V gene, CDR1 is SGDLS and CDR2 is YYNGEE.